The T cell receptor (beta chain) under discussion was sequenced for a study of radiotherapy plus CTLA-4 blockade in lung cancer. Germline lookup yields CDR1 SGHVS and CDR2 FQNEAQ. This CDR3 has 16 amino acids. Losses at the gene ends were 1 base for V and 7 bases for J; bases not matched to a gene: 8. Profiled with immunoSEQ multiplex PCR; TCRdb holds only in-frame clones, not every one. Found here are 65,000 to 100,000 clones, roughly four fifths of them singletons; the top ten hold 0.75% to 1%. This TCR derives from a human donor with non-small cell lung cancer who had stable disease on radiotherapy plus ipilimumab. The sequencing used peripheral blood, collected from a patient treated with radiotherapy plus ipilimumab. The genes are TRBV7-8 and TRBJ2-2; TRBD2 aligns across 8 bases. CDR3 amino acids: CASSLEAGGASGELFF. In DNA form, the CDR3 reads TGTGCCAGCAGCTTAGAGGCGGGAGGTGCTAGCGGGGAGCTGTTTTTT.